The 8 T cell receptor beta chains given below trace back to one sample, sequenced in a study of T cell changes during pregnancy in multiple sclerosis. Generated by immunoSEQ multiplex PCR, the TCRdb table keeps only in-frame clones and is missing some. The sample includes 45,000 or so clones, under 95% seen only once; the top ten take about 1.5%. Sequenced material: PBMCs (not recorded whether the cells were cultured). The receptors derive from a female donor with multiple sclerosis, enrolled in a pregnancy study.

This chain links TRBV2 with TRBJ2-5; D is perhaps TRBD2 (5 bases). Germline CDR1 SNHLY, CDR2 FYNNEI. V lost 4 bases, J lost 9 bases, and 12 bases lay in between. The CDR3 length is 12 residues. CDR3 sequence reads: CASSGTRNAQYF. In nucleotides, the CDR3 is TGTGCCAGCAGTGGCACTAGGAATGCCCAGTACTTC.

The chain has TRBV2 and TRBJ2-7; the match to TRBD1 covers 9 bases. In germline, CDR1 is SNHLY, CDR2 FYNNEI. After removal of 4 bases from V and 5 bases from J, the junction contained 9 bases not matched to a gene. This CDR3 contains 15 residues. The CDR3 reads CASSGGTGSFDEQYF. DNA for the CDR3: TGTGCCAGCAGTGGAGGGACAGGGTCTTTCGACGAGCAGTACTTC. Based on the CDR3 plus reference TRBV2 and TRBJ2-7, the full variable domain is EPEVTQTPSHQVTQMGQEVILRCVPISNHLYFYWYRQILGQKVEFLVSFYNNEISEKSEIFDDQFSVERPDGSNFTLKIRSTKLEDSAMYFCASSGGTGSFDEQYFGPGTRLTVT.

This clone was found a few times. V is TRBV9 and J is TRBJ1-5; perhaps TRBD1 as D (5 bases). The CDR3 spans 14 residues. The V end lost 4 bases, the J end lost 2 bases, and 10 bases lay between the germline ends. In germline, CDR1 is SGDLS, CDR2 YYNGEE. The CDR3 loop is CASSPGAGNQPQHF. CDR3 nucleotides: TGTGCCAGCAGCCCCGGGGCAGGCAATCAGCCCCAGCATTTT.

The chain recombines TRBV7-3 with TRBJ2-1; D remains ambiguous. V lost 5 bases to trimming and J lost 3 bases, with 8 bases between them. Germline CDR1 is SGHTA and CDR2 is FQGTGA. This CDR3 is built from 13 residues. The CDR3 spells CASSLDHYNEQFF. CDR3 DNA: TGTGCCAGCAGCCTTGATCACTACAATGAGCAGTTCTTC.

The chain is built from TRBV6-5 and TRBJ2-7; 8 positions match TRBD1. Per germline, CDR1 MNHEY and CDR2 SVGAGI. Germline trimming cut 5 bases from V and 2 bases from J; bases unmatched to any gene: 8. This CDR3 is built from 15 residues. The CDR3 coding sequence is TGTGCCAGCAGTCCCTGGACAGGGTCTACCTACGAGCAGTACTTC. Translating it yields CASSPWTGSTYEQYF.

The chain employs TRBV4-1 and TRBJ1-4; a possible D gene is TRBD1 (6 bases). Germline V gene lookup returns CDR1 MGHRA and CDR2 YSYEKL. V dropped 1 base and J dropped 1 base, with 13 bases sitting between them. This CDR3 is 17 amino acids long. The CDR3 loop is CASSQGWDTRTNEKLFF. In nucleotides, the CDR3 is TGCGCCAGCAGCCAAGGTTGGGACACACGAACTAATGAAAAACTGTTTTTT.

V gene TRBV25-1 combines with J gene TRBJ1-4; 10 bases are a match to TRBD1. The CDR3 spans 15 residues. Trimming took 5 bases from V and 5 from J; bases not matched to a gene: 5. Germline CDR1 is MGHDK and CDR2 is SYGVNS. DNA for the CDR3: TGTGCCAGCAGTTACGAGACAGGGGGCAATGAAAAACTGTTTTTT. Translation gives CASSYETGGNEKLFF.

The J gene is TRBJ1-5, the V gene TRBV27, with 8 bases aligning to TRBD1. The V and J ends lost 3 bases and 11 bases, in that order; junction bases with no gene match: 9. Germline-derived CDR1 and CDR2 are MNHEY and SMNVEV (reference sequence). The CDR3 runs to 14 residues. The CDR3 loop is CASSFRGQLGAQHF. The DNA for the CDR3 is TGTGCCAGCAGTTTCAGGGGGCAGTTGGGGGCCCAGCATTTT.